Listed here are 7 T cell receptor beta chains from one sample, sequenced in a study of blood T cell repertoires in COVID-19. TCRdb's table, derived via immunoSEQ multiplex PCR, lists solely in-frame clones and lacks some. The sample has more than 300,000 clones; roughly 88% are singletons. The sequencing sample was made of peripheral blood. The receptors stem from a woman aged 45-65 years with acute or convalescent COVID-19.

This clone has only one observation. The CDR3 loop is CASSLGQGTSSYNEQFF. Here the CDR3 DNA reads TGTGCCAGCAGCTTAGGCCAAGGGACTAGCAGTTACAATGAGCAGTTCTTC. This chain connects TRBV7-3 to TRBJ2-1; 9 nucleotides match TRBD2. The CDR3 length is 17 residues. V shed 2 bases and J 4 bases; nucleotides not matched to a gene: 9. Germline-derived CDR1 and CDR2 are SGHTA and FQGTGA.

CDR3 DNA: TGTGCCACCAGCAGAGAGGGGCCGGGACAGGGGAGCGAGCAGTACTTC. The encoded protein is CATSREGPGQGSEQYF. The chain joins TRBV15 to TRBJ2-7; 10 bases match TRBD1. With V trimmed by 0 bases and J by 6 bases, 8 bases remained unmatched. Germline V gene sequence: CDR1 LNHNV, CDR2 YYDKDF (reference sequence). This CDR3 spans 16 amino acids.

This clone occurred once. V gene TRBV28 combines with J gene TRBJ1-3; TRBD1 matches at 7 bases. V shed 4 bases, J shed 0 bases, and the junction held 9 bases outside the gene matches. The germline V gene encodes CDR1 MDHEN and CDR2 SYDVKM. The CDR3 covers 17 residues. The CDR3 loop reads CASSSPGQANSGNTIYF. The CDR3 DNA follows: TGTGCCAGCAGTTCCCCTGGACAGGCAAACTCTGGAAACACCATATATTTT.

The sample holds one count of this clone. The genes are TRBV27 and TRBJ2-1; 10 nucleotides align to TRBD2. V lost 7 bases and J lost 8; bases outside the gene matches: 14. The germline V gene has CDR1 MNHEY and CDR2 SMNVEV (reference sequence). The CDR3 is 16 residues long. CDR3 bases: TGTGCCAGCACGCATTCCGGGACTAGCGTTTTAGATGAGCAGTTCTTC. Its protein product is CASTHSGTSVLDEQFF.

In DNA, the CDR3 is TGTGCCAGCAGCGTAGCTACGACAGGAGTTAATTCACCCCTCCACTTT. Its protein product is CASSVATTGVNSPLHF. This chain links TRBV9 with TRBJ1-6, with a tentative D call TRBD1 (6 bases). CDR3 size: 16 residues. Trimming removed 0 bases at V and 6 bases at J, with 13 bases between. Germline V gene sequence: CDR1 SGDLS, CDR2 YYNGEE.

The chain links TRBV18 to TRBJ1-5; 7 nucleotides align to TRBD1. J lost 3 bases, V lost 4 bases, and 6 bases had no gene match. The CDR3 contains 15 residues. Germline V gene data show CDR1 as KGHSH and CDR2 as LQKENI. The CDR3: CASSLRRGPNQPQHF. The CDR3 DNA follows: TGTGCCAGCTCACTCCGGAGGGGGCCCAATCAGCCCCAGCATTTT.

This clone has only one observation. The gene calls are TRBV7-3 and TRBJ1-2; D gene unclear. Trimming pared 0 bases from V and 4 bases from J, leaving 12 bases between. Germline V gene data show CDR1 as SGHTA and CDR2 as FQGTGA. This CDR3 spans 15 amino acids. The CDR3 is CASSLTAEAGYGYTF. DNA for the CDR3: TGTGCCAGCAGCTTAACGGCGGAGGCAGGCTATGGCTACACCTTC.